The 28 T cell receptor beta chains listed next were all sequenced from one sample in a study of cytomegalovirus exposure and HLA in healthy donors. Primers: 60 Vbeta forward and 13 Jbeta reverse. TCRdb's table, derived via immunoSEQ multiplex PCR, lists solely in-frame clones and lacks some. This sample has approximately 100,000 clones; 65% occur once, and the top ten carry 3.8%. Sequenced sample: PBMCs. The receptors derive from a man in his thirties or forties in good health and CMV-seropositive.

This rearrangement joins TRBV19 to TRBJ2-1; 7 nucleotides line up with TRBD2. The CDR3 is made up of 15 amino acids. The junction had 4 bases not matched to a gene; V was cut back by 3 bases and J by 2 bases. Germline loops: CDR1 LNHDA, CDR2 SQIVND (reference sequence). The CDR3 region is CASSIKRGPYNEQFF. CDR3 in DNA: TGTGCCAGTAGTATTAAGCGGGGACCCTACAATGAGCAGTTCTTC.

The J gene is TRBJ1-2, the V gene TRBV2; D might be TRBD1 (6 bases). This CDR3 is built from 14 residues. Trimming took 5 bases from V and 1 from J, leaving 11 bases between them. Germline V CDR1 and CDR2: SNHLY, FYNNEI. The CDR3 nucleotides read TGTGCCAGCAGTCCGGACAGAAATAACTATGGCTACACCTTC. Amino acids: CASSPDRNNYGYTF.

CDR3 region: CSVEATGGHEQYF. DNA for the CDR3: TGCAGCGTTGAAGCGACAGGGGGCCACGAGCAGTACTTC. The chain couples TRBV29-1 to TRBJ2-7, with TRBD1 matching over 10 bases. The germline CDR1 and CDR2 sequences are SQVTM and ANQGSEA. V gave up 1 base and J gave up 5 bases; unmatched junction bases: 2. CDR3 length: 13 residues.

V is TRBV11-2 and J is TRBJ1-1; D gene unclear. The V and J ends lost 4 bases and 3 bases respectively, with 24 bases between them. The CDR3 has 18 amino acids. Germline CDR1 SGHAT, CDR2 FQNNGV. The CDR3 region is CASSSPRGLLNTYTEAFF. The CDR3 DNA is TGTGCCAGCAGCTCCCCACGGGGATTATTGAACACTTACACTGAAGCTTTCTTT.

The V and J genes are TRBV29-1 and TRBJ2-7; 12 bases line up with TRBD1. Germline CDR1 reads SQVTM; CDR2 reads ANQGSEA. The CDR3 has 13 residues. The V and J ends lost 4 bases and 4 bases, in that order; junction bases with no gene match: 2. The CDR3: CSVGDRGLYEQYF. The CDR3 nucleotides are TGCAGCGTTGGGGACAGGGGGCTTTACGAGCAGTACTTC.

V gene TRBV2 combines with J gene TRBJ1-2; D remains ambiguous. Trimming left V 0 bases short and J 3 bases short, with 8 bases between. The CDR3 extends over 14 amino acids. The germline V gene has CDR1 SNHLY and CDR2 FYNNEI. CDR3 loop: CASSEAGADYGYTF. The CDR3 DNA reads as TGTGCCAGCAGTGAAGCGGGCGCAGACTATGGCTACACCTTC.

In this sample, this clone turned up a few times. This rearrangement joins TRBV18 to TRBJ1-2; maybe TRBD1 (5 bases). The CDR3 extends over 16 amino acids. Germline CDR1 is KGHSH and CDR2 is LQKENI. V lost 3 bases and J 5 bases, leaving 19 bases between the germline ends. The CDR3 DNA is TGTGCCAGCTCACCCTCTTGGGGGGTCTCTTCATATGGCTACACCTTC. This codes for CASSPSWGVSSYGYTF.

The chain couples TRBV7-3 to TRBJ2-7, with a weak D call TRBD1 (5 bases). This CDR3 spans 14 amino acids. The V gene's germline CDR1 is SGHTA and CDR2 FQGTGA. V was clipped by 5 bases and J by 3 bases, with 14 bases between them. The CDR3 reads CASSPQGRLYEQYF. CDR3 DNA sequence: TGTGCCAGCAGCCCCCAGGGCAGGCTCTACGAGCAGTACTTC.

V is TRBV7-8 and J is TRBJ1-2, with D maybe TRBD1 (5 bases). V lost 3 bases, J lost 4 bases, and 12 bases lay in between. This CDR3 is built from 14 residues. CDR1 and CDR2 (germline): SGHVS, FQNEAQ. As DNA, the CDR3 is TGTGCCAGCAGCTTCCAGACAGTGACCTATGGCTACACCTTC. Protein sequence: CASSFQTVTYGYTF.

The CDR3, as DNA: TGTGCCAGCGGCAGGGGATGGGGTCAGCCCCAGCATTTT. It specifies CASGRGWGQPQHF. The chain joins TRBV6-5 to TRBJ1-5, with D perhaps matching TRBD1 (6 bases). Trimming shortened V by 8 bases and J by 6 bases, and 14 bases separated the two germline ends. The CDR3 covers 13 residues. CDR1 is MNHEY, CDR2 SVGAGI, per germline.

The chain recombines TRBV27 with TRBJ2-7, with a possible D match to TRBD2 (5 bases). In germline, CDR1 is MNHEY, CDR2 SMNVEV (reference sequence). Trimming pared 4 bases from V and 1 base from J, leaving 11 bases between. This CDR3 has 14 amino acids. The CDR3: CASSSQRRSYEQYF. The CDR3, as DNA: TGTGCCAGCAGTTCGCAGCGGAGATCCTACGAGCAGTACTTC.

This chain joins TRBV2 and TRBJ2-7, with 12 bases matching TRBD2. J gave up 2 bases and V 6 bases, and 5 bases lay outside the gene matches. The germline V gene has CDR1 SNHLY and CDR2 FYNNEI. The CDR3 has 15 residues. The CDR3 nucleotides are TGTGCCAGCAGCCTAGCGGGGGGGCCAACCTACGAGCAGTACTTC. Amino acids: CASSLAGGPTYEQYF.

The table lists this clone with a few counts. The chain combines TRBV7-9 with TRBJ2-5, with 10 bases that match TRBD1. This CDR3 contains 16 residues. Trimming removed 1 base from V and 5 bases from J; junction bases left unmatched: 7. CDR1 is SEHNR and CDR2 is FQNEAQ in the germline V gene (reference sequence). CDR3: CASSLGGTGAWETQYF. The DNA of the CDR3 is TGTGCCAGCAGCTTAGGTGGGACAGGGGCATGGGAGACCCAGTACTTC.

The chain has TRBV12-5 and TRBJ2-3; no definite D call. Per the germline V gene, CDR1 is LGHNT and CDR2 is FRNRAP. This CDR3 comprises 13 residues. V dropped 6 bases and J dropped 0 bases, with 7 bases sitting between them. The CDR3 coding sequence is TGTGCTAGTGGACATGTTAGCACAGATACGCAGTATTTT. Protein product: CASGHVSTDTQYF.

This sequence joins TRBV10-3 and TRBJ2-6; TRBD2 matches 9 bases. CDR1 is ENHRY, CDR2 SYGVKD, per germline. The CDR3 has 16 residues. With V trimmed by 4 bases and J by 2 bases, 3 bases remained unmatched. In DNA, the CDR3 is TGTGCCATCAGTGCGTCTAGCGGGGCTGGGGCCAACGTCCTGACTTTC. Translation: CAISASSGAGANVLTF.

V and J are TRBV19 and TRBJ1-6, with 10 bases matching TRBD1. CDR1 and CDR2 (germline): LNHDA, SQIVND (reference sequence). The CDR3 consists of 13 residues. Losses at the gene ends were 8 bases for V and 10 bases for J; bases not matched to a gene: 5. The CDR3 spells CASHDRGHSPLHF. The DNA for the CDR3 is TGTGCCAGTCACGACAGGGGGCACTCACCCCTCCACTTT.

The V and J genes are TRBV5-1 and TRBJ2-2, with 11 bases matching TRBD2. The CDR3 totals 15 residues. V shed 2 bases and J 3 bases; nucleotides not matched to a gene: 0. Germline-derived CDR1 and CDR2 are SGHRS and YFSETQ. CDR3 bases: TGCGCCAGCAGCTTACTAGCGGGAGACACCGGGGAGCTGTTTTTT. Residues: CASSLLAGDTGELFF.

This chain connects TRBV12-5 to TRBJ2-3, with TRBD2 matching over 8 bases. V trimming: 5 bases; J trimming: 14 bases; junction bases outside the gene matches: 6. The CDR3 sequence is 11 residues long. Germline CDR1 and CDR2: LGHNT and FRNRAP. The CDR3 here is CASGTGTSMYF. For the CDR3, the DNA is TGTGCTAGTGGTACCGGGACTAGTATGTATTTT.

The V call is TRBV9, the J call TRBJ2-3, with TRBD1 matching over 8 bases. The CDR3 is 15 amino acids. The junction had 8 bases not matched to a gene; V was cut back by 3 bases and J by 5 bases. Germline V gene lookup returns CDR1 SGDLS and CDR2 YYNGEE. Here the CDR3 reads CASSGWQGAGDTQYF. The CDR3 DNA follows: TGTGCCAGCAGCGGATGGCAGGGGGCGGGAGATACGCAGTATTTT.

The chain joins TRBV7-3 to TRBJ1-4, with 7 bases identical to TRBD1. Germline V gene lookup returns CDR1 SGHTA and CDR2 FQGTGA. CDR3 length: 16 amino acids. The trim removed 4 bases at V and 4 bases at J, leaving 9 bases unmatched. Here the CDR3 reads CASSSPRDSINEKLFF. In nucleotides, the CDR3 is TGTGCCAGCAGCTCCCCCCGGGACAGTATTAATGAAAAACTGTTTTTT.

The chain is built from TRBV27 and TRBJ2-7; 8 positions agree with TRBD2. Unmatched junction bases numbered 8, after V lost 3 bases and J lost 1 base. The V gene's germline CDR1 is MNHEY and CDR2 SMNVEV (reference sequence). The CDR3 loop spans 16 amino acids. In nucleotides, the CDR3 is TGTGCCAGCAGTTTTGTCGGGGGGGGTCTTTCCTACGAGCAGTACTTC. Translated, it gives CASSFVGGGLSYEQYF.

There are a few counts of this clone. The V gene is TRBV15, the J gene TRBJ1-1; no clear D gene. Between the trimmed V and J ends, which lost 4 bases and 5 bases, there was a span of 17 bases. Germline V gene lookup returns CDR1 LNHNV and CDR2 YYDKDF (reference sequence). CDR3 length: 15 residues. The CDR3, as DNA: TGTGCCACCAGCAAATCGCCCACATTGGAGACTGAAGCTTTCTTT. It encodes CATSKSPTLETEAFF.

The chain is built from TRBV11-3 and TRBJ2-2, with D perhaps matching TRBD1 (6 bases). The ends were cut back, 5 bases at V and 0 bases at J, with 13 bases in the middle. Germline CDR1 reads SGHNT; CDR2 reads YENEEA. This CDR3 spans 16 amino acids. The CDR3 DNA reads as TGTGCCAGCAGCCCCAATCAGGGGACGAACACCGGGGAGCTGTTTTTT. Translated: CASSPNQGTNTGELFF.

The J gene is TRBJ2-5, the V gene TRBV4-1; 10 bases align to TRBD1. Matching the DNA end better, TRBJ2-7 makes the J call doubtful. The V gene's germline CDR1 is MGHRA and CDR2 YSYEKL. The CDR3 contains 16 residues. In nucleotides, the CDR3 is TGCGCCAGCAGCCAGGAATGGACAGGGGGGTCCTACGAGCAGTACTTC. It yields the protein CASSQEWTGGSYEQYF.

This clone has a handful of counts. This chain uses TRBV20-1 with TRBJ1-1; D may be TRBD1 (6 bases). This CDR3 has 11 amino acids. The germline CDR1 and CDR2 sequences are DFQATT and SNEGSKA (reference sequence). V shed 5 bases and J shed 4 bases, with 8 bases lying between them. CDR3 sequence (DNA): TGCAGTGCTCCAGGGGTCACTGAAGCTTTCTTT. Amino acids: CSAPGVTEAFF.

V gene TRBV2 combines with J gene TRBJ2-3; 9 positions match TRBD1. CDR3 length: 15 amino acids. The V gene end was trimmed by 6 bases and the J gene end by 1 base; junction bases not matched to a gene: 5. Germline V CDR1 and CDR2: SNHLY, FYNNEI. CDR3 residues: CASSTGGAGTDTQYF. The CDR3 coding sequence is TGTGCCAGCAGCACAGGGGGCGCAGGCACAGATACGCAGTATTTT.

This clone was observed a handful of times. The chain links TRBV25-1 to TRBJ2-5, with D perhaps TRBD2 (6 bases). The V end lost 2 bases, the J end lost 2 bases, and 9 bases lay between the germline ends. The CDR3 is 14 amino acids. CDR1 MGHDK and CDR2 SYGVNS come from the germline V gene. CDR3 DNA: TGTGCCAGCAGTGAAGGGGCGGGGCAAGAGACCCAGTACTTC. Its translation: CASSEGAGQETQYF.

This clone was picked up a small number of times. The chain uses TRBV11-2 and TRBJ2-2, with D possibly TRBD1 on 6 matching bases. CDR3 length: 16 residues. Germline CDR1 is SGHAT and CDR2 is FQNNGV. V lost 1 base and J lost 4, with 13 bases in between. CDR3 residues: CASSLVTGSVTGELFF. CDR3 DNA: TGTGCCAGCAGCTTAGTAACAGGGTCGGTCACCGGGGAGCTGTTTTTT. Supplemented by reference TRBV11-2 and TRBJ2-2, the full variable domain reads EAGVAQSPRYKIIEKRQSVAFWCNPISGHATLYWYQQILGQGPKLLIQFQNNGVVDDSQLPKDRFSAERLKGVDSTLKIQPAKLEDSAVYLCASSLVTGSVTGELFFGEGSRLTVL.